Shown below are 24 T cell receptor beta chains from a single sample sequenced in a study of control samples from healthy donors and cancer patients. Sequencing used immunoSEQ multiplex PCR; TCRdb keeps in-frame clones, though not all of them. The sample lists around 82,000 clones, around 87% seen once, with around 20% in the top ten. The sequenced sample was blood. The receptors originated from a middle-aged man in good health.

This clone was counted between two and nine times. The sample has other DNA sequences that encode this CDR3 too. The CDR3 nucleotides read TGTGCCAGCAGCCCACCAGGGAGGCACGAGCAGTACTTC. It encodes CASSPPGRHEQYF. This chain connects TRBV3-1 (or the pseudogene TRBV3-2) to TRBJ2-7; perhaps TRBD2 as D (6 bases). This CDR3 has 13 residues. Between the trimmed V and J ends, which lost 4 bases and 5 bases, there was a span of 12 bases. Germline CDR1 LGHDT, CDR2 YNNKEL (reference sequence).

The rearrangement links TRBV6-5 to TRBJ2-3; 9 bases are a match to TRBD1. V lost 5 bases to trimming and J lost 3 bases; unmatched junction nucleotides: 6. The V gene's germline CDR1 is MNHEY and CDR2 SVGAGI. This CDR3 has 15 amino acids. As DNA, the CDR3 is TGTGCCAGCAGTACCGGGACAGGGATGACAGATACGCAGTATTTT. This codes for CASSTGTGMTDTQYF.

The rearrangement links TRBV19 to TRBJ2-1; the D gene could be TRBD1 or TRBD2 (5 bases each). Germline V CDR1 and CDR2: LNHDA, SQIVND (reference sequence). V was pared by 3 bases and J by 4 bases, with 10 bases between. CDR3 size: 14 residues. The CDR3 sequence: CASSMSGPYNEQFF. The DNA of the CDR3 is TGTGCCAGTAGTATGTCGGGACCTTACAATGAGCAGTTCTTC.

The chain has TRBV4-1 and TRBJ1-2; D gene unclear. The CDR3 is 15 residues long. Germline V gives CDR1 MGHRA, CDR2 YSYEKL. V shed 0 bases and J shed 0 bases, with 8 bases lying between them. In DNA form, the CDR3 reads TGCGCCAGCAGCCAAGAGGGCAGAACTAACTATGGCTACACCTTC. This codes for CASSQEGRTNYGYTF.

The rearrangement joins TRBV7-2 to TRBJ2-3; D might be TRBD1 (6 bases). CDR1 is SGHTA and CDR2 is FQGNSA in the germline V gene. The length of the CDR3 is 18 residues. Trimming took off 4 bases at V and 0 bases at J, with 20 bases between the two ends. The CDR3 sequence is CASSSPGAIRSSTDTQYF. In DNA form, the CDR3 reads TGTGCCAGCAGCTCACCAGGGGCGATACGATCTAGCACAGATACGCAGTATTTT.

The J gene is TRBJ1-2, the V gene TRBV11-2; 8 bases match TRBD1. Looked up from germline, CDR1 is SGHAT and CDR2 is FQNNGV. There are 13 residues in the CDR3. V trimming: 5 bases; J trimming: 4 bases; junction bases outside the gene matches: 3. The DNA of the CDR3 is TGTGCCAGCAGCGCAGGGGGCGGCTATGGCTACACCTTC. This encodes CASSAGGGYGYTF.

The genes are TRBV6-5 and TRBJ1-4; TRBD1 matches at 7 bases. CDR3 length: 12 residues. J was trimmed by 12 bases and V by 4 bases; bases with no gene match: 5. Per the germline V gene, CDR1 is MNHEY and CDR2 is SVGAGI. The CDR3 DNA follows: TGTGCCAGCAGTTGGGACGACAGGGAACTGTTTTTT. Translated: CASSWDDRELFF.

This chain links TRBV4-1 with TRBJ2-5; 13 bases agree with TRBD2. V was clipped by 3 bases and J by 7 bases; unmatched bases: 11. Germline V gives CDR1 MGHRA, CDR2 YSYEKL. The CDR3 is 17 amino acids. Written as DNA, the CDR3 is TGCGCCAGCAGCCAGTCCGGGACTAGCGGGGATCGCGGGACCCAGTACTTC. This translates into CASSQSGTSGDRGTQYF.

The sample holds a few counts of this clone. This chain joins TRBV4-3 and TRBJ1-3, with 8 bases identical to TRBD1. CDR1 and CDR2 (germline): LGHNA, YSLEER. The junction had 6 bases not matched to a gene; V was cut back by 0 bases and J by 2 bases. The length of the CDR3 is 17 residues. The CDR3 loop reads CASSQEGLQGAGNTIYF. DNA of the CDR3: TGCGCCAGCAGCCAAGAAGGGTTACAGGGGGCTGGAAACACCATATATTTT.

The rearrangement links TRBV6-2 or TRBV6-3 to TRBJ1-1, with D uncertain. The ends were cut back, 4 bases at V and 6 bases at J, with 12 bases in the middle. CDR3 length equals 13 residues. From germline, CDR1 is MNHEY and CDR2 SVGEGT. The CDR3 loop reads CASSWSPNPEAFF. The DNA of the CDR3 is TGTGCCAGCAGTTGGAGTCCGAATCCTGAAGCTTTCTTT.

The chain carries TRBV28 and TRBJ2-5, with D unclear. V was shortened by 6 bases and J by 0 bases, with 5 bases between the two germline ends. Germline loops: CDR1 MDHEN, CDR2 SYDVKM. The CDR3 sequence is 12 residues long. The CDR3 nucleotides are TGTGCCAGCAGCCCGTACCAAGAGACCCAGTACTTC. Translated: CASSPYQETQYF.

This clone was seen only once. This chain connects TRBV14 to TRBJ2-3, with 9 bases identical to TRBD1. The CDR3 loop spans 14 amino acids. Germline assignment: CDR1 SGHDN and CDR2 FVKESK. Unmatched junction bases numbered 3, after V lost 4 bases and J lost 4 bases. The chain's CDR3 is CASSRDRAADTQYF. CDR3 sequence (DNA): TGTGCCAGCAGCCGGGACAGGGCGGCAGATACGCAGTATTTT.

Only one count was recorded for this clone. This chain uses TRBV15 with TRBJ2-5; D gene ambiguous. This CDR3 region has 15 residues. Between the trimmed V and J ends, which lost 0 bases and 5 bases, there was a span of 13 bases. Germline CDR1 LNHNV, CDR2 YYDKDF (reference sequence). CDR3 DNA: TGTGCCACCAGCAGAGATCTTGCGGTCGGGGAGACCCAGTACTTC. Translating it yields CATSRDLAVGETQYF.

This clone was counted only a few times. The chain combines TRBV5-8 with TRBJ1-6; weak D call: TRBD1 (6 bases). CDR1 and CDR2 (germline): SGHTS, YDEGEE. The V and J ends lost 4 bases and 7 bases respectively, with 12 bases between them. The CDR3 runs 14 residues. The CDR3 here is CASSATGSNSPLHF. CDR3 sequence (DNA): TGTGCCAGCAGCGCTACAGGGTCGAATTCACCCCTCCACTTT.

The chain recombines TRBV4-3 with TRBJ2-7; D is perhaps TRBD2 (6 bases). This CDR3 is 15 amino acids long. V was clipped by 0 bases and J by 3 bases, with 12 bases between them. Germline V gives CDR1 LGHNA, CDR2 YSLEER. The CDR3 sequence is CASSQDRGFLYEQYF. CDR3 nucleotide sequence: TGCGCCAGCAGCCAAGATCGGGGGTTTCTCTACGAGCAGTACTTC.

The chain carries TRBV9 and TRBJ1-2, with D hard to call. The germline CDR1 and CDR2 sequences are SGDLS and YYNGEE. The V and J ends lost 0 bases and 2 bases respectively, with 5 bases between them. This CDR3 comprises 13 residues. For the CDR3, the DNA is TGTGCCAGCAGCGTAGCATCAAACTATGGCTACACCTTC. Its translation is CASSVASNYGYTF.

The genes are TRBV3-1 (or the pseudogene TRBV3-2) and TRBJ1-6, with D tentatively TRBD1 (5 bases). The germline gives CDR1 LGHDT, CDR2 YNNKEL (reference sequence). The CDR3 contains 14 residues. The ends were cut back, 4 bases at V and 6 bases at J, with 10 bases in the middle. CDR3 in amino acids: CASSPGRFNSPLHF. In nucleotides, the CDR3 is TGTGCCAGCAGCCCGGGACGATTTAATTCACCCCTCCACTTT.

This chain's CDR3 is CAISERRLVNTDTQYF. The CDR3 DNA reads TGTGCCATCAGTGAGCGGCGACTAGTGAATACAGATACGCAGTATTTT. This chain connects TRBV10-3 to TRBJ2-3; the D gene is possibly TRBD2 (6 bases). V was pared by 2 bases and J by 3 bases, with 15 bases between. Germline CDR1 and CDR2: ENHRY and SYGVKD. CDR3 length equals 16 residues.

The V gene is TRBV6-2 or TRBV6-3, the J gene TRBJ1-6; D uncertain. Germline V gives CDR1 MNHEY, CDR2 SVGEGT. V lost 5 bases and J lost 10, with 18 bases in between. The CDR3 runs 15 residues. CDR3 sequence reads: CASSRGSTGESPLHF. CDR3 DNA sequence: TGTGCCAGCAGTCGCGGCTCGACGGGAGAGTCACCCCTCCACTTT.

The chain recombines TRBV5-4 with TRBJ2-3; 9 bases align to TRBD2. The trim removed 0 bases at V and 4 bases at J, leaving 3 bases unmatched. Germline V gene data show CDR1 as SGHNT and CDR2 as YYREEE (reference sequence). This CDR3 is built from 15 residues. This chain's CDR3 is CASSLGAGGPDTQYF. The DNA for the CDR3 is TGTGCCAGCAGCTTGGGGGCGGGGGGGCCAGATACGCAGTATTTT. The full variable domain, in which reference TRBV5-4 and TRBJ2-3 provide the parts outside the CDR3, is ETGVTQSPTHLIKTRGQQVTLRCSSQSGHNTVSWYQQALGQGPQFIFQYYREEENGRGNFPPRFSGLQFPNYSSELNVNALELDDSALYLCASSLGAGGPDTQYFGPGTRLTVL.

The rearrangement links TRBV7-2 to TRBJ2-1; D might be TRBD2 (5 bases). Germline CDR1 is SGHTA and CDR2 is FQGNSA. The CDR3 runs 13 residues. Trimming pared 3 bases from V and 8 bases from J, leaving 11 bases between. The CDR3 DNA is TGTGCCAGCAGCTTTAGGAGGTTCGATGAGCAGTTCTTC. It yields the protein CASSFRRFDEQFF.

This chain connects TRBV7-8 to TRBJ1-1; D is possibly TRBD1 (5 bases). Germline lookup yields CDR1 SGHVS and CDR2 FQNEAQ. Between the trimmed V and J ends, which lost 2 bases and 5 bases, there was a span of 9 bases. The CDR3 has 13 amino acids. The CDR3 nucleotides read TGTGCCAGCAGCTTACGGGGCGTTACTGAAGCTTTCTTT. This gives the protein CASSLRGVTEAFF.

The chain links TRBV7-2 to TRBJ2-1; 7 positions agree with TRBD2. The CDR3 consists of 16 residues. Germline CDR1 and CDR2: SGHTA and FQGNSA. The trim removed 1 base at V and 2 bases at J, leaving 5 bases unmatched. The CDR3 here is CASSLVGSGTYNEQFF. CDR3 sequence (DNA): TGTGCCAGCAGCTTAGTTGGAAGCGGGACCTACAATGAGCAGTTCTTC.

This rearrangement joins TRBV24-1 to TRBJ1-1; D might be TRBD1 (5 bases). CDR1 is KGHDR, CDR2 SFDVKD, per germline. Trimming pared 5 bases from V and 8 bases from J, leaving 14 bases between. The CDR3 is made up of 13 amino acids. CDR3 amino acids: CATSAGPLYEAFF. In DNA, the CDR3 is TGTGCCACCAGTGCGGGACCCCTATACGAAGCTTTCTTT.